This entry features one T cell receptor (beta chain) sequence. Its antigen is not known. The data derive from a study of CD8 T cells in ankylosing spondylitis. Study outcomes and limitations: Disease-linked clones reportedly showed significant enrichment in matched ankylosing spondylitis synovial fluid. Disease-linked clones bore a CD8+ phenotype and were relatively rare in peripheral blood. Earlier reports found some motif variants in synovial fluid and blood in reactive arthritis.

Making the TCR beta libraries involved quantitative 5'-RACE with molecular barcodes. TCRdb reanalysed the 5' RACE reads using MiXCR and keeps one entry per CDR3 protein. The sample includes hundreds of thousands of distinct CDR3 sequences, approximately 20% of them seen just once. The TCR originated in a male donor with ankylosing spondylitis or in good health (not recorded which). The sequencing input was blood, either unsorted or a sorted T cell fraction (not recorded which).

The CDR3 coding sequence is TGTGCCAGCAGCCGGGGACAGGGGAAATACTACGAGCAGTACTTC. Translated: CASSRGQGKYYEQYF. This sequence joins TRBV3-1 and TRBJ2-7; 10 bases map to TRBD1. Germline-derived CDR1 and CDR2 are LGHDT and YNNKEL (reference sequence). V lost 4 bases and J lost 3; bases outside the gene matches: 6. The CDR3 loop spans 15 amino acids.